The 11 T cell receptor beta chains reported below all come from one sample, sequenced in a study of T-cell memory formation after mild COVID-19 listed by TCRdb under 2021. Libraries were built with 5' RACE. TCRdb names Illumina NovaSeq 6000 as the instrument used. Using fastp at Q25 and MiXCR, TCRdb reprocessed the public reads and kept productive beta chains. Entries that share a CDR3 protein sequence are merged under the most common genes and DNA. The sample data list 100,000 to 120,000 distinct CDR3 sequences, and over 20% of these were observed just once. The top ten constitute about 42% of the sample. What was sequenced was PBMCs or a T cell subset sorted from them (not recorded which). All receptors come from a man aged 18 to 29 who had mild COVID-19 (a few samples of this study predate the infection). The sample titles of this study are shuffled in the database, so cell type and time point are left out; the donor was told from shared clones.

This clonotype was recorded at least ten times. This sequence joins TRBV5-1 and TRBJ1-1; D might be TRBD1 (6 bases). The CDR3 is 15 residues long. CDR1 is SGHRS, CDR2 YFSETQ, per germline. The V gene lost 4 bases and the J gene lost 5 bases, with 18 bases spanning the gap. CDR3: CASSGAGHLGTEAFF. DNA of the CDR3: TGCGCCAGCAGCGGAGCGGGACACCTCGGTACTGAAGCTTTCTTT.

Only a few counts were recorded for this clonotype. CDR3 nucleotides: TGTGCCAGCAGTTACCCTAGCGGGGGGTCCCATTCCTACGAGCAGTACGTC. The encoded protein is CASSYPSGGSHSYEQYV. The chain joins TRBV6-2 or TRBV6-3 to TRBJ2-7; 11 positions agree with TRBD2. With 2 bases clipped from V and 1 base from J, the junction kept 7 bases outside the gene matches. The germline gives CDR1 MNHEY, CDR2 SVGEGT. The CDR3 runs 17 residues.

The chain links TRBV29-1 to TRBJ2-1; 7 bases are shared with TRBD2. CDR1 SQVTM and CDR2 ANQGSEA come from the germline V gene. The CDR3 is made up of 15 amino acids. V lost 1 base, J lost 0 bases, and 3 bases stayed unmatched. CDR3: CSVEGTRSSYNEQFF. The CDR3 region has the DNA TGCAGCGTTGAAGGGACTAGGAGCTCCTACAATGAGCAGTTCTTC.

The rearrangement links TRBV29-1 to TRBJ2-7, with no clear D. The V gene's germline CDR1 is SQVTM and CDR2 ANQGSEA. This CDR3 spans 13 amino acids. V shed 6 bases and J shed 0 bases, with 12 bases lying between them. The CDR3 protein is CSVRSPVSYEQYF. The CDR3 region has the DNA TGCAGCGTCCGGAGTCCCGTCTCCTACGAGCAGTACTTC.

A few counts support this clonotype. The chain is built from TRBV5-1 and TRBJ1-1; 8 nucleotides match TRBD1. The J segment lost 0 bases and the V segment lost 4 bases, leaving 5 bases of the junction unmatched. The CDR3 totals 15 residues. Germline CDR1 SGHRS, CDR2 YFSETQ. The CDR3 loop is CASSLRTGLNTEAFF. CDR3 sequence (DNA): TGCGCCAGCAGCCTCAGGACAGGGTTGAACACTGAAGCTTTCTTT.

This clonotype appeared a few times. As DNA, the CDR3 is TGCGCCAGCAGTGATTTATACGAGCAGTACGTC. It encodes CASSDLYEQYV. The chain recombines TRBV10-2 with TRBJ2-7; the D is unclear. V was shortened by 3 bases and J by 4 bases, with 4 bases between the two germline ends. The CDR3 covers 11 residues. Per germline, CDR1 WSHSY and CDR2 SAAADI.

This clonotype came up a few times. The rearrangement joins TRBV12-3 or TRBV12-4 to TRBJ2-1; D gene unclear. CDR3 length: 13 amino acids. V was pared by 8 bases and J by 4 bases, with 12 bases between. CDR3 sequence: CASEDEPYNEQFF. The CDR3 region has the DNA TGTGCCAGCGAAGACGAGCCTTACAATGAGCAGTTCTTC.

There are a few counts of this clonotype. V and J are TRBV29-1 and TRBJ2-1, with 11 bases fitting TRBD1. Germline V CDR1 and CDR2: SQVTM, ANQGSEA. V gave up 6 bases and J gave up 6 bases; unmatched junction bases: 7. CDR3 size: 14 residues. CDR3 sequence reads: CSVDRGRTRNEQFF. CDR3 nucleotide sequence: TGCAGCGTGGACAGGGGGCGGACTCGCAATGAGCAGTTCTTC.

V gene TRBV4-1 combines with J gene TRBJ2-7; D ambiguous. The CDR3 is made up of 13 amino acids. Per the germline V gene, CDR1 is MGHRA and CDR2 is YSYEKL. Trimming shortened V by 5 bases and J by 5 bases, and 13 bases separated the two germline ends. The CDR3 sequence is CASSSLPGHEQYF. CDR3 DNA: TGCGCCAGCAGCAGCCTCCCGGGCCACGAGCAGTACTTC.

This chain connects TRBV7-2 to TRBJ2-3, with a possible D match to TRBD2 (5 bases). The germline V and J ends were trimmed by 4 bases and 7 bases, with 12 bases remaining between them. The CDR3 runs 13 residues. Germline CDR1 reads SGHTA; CDR2 reads FQGNSA. CDR3 sequence: CASSSPPGNTQYF. CDR3 DNA: TGTGCCAGCAGCTCCCCGCCGGGAAATACGCAGTATTTT.

This clonotype was seen a few times. The rearrangement links TRBV7-8 to TRBJ1-2; 8 bases agree with TRBD1. There are 15 residues in the CDR3. J was trimmed by 1 base and V by 5 bases; bases with no gene match: 6. CDR1 and CDR2 (germline): SGHVS, FQNEAQ. The CDR3 nucleotides are TGTGCCAGCAGCCCCCGACAGGGGTTTAACTATGGCTACACCTTC. It encodes CASSPRQGFNYGYTF.